Given below is one T cell receptor (beta chain) in context. Its antigen remains unknown. The data were produced by immunoSEQ multiplex PCR, yet TCRdb's version contains in-frame clones alone and is incomplete. This sample has 600,000 to 700,000 clones; about 80% occur once, and the top ten carry 1.5% to 2%. The record originates from a study of shared clonotypes between healthy human individuals. Germline V gene sequence: CDR1 MNHEY, CDR2 SMNVEV (reference sequence). The CDR3 length is 19 residues. The V gene end was trimmed by 1 base and the J gene end by 0 bases; junction bases not matched to a gene: 8. The donors, healthy adults who were HIV-negative, had experienced no recent acute infections or vaccinations. General observations from the study: Naive CD4 clonotypes overlapped across a handful of donors at roughly 5%. The sampled material consisted only of blood, and tissue repertoires are likely to differ. Naive subsets generally had larger estimated richness than memory subsets.

Sequencing input: memory CD4+ T cells sorted from blood. Subset specified: CD45RA-negative fraction. The chain combines TRBV27 with TRBJ2-6; 8 nucleotides match TRBD1. This TCR came from a woman aged 25 to 39 in good health. CDR3 in amino acids: CASSLWVGTGSSGANVLTF. The CDR3 DNA is TGTGCCAGCAGTTTATGGGTGGGGACAGGCTCCTCTGGGGCCAACGTCCTGACTTTC. Supplemented by reference TRBV27 and TRBJ2-6, the full variable domain reads EAQVTQNPRYLITVTGKKLTVTCSQNMNHEYMSWYRQDPGLGLRQIYYSMNVEVTDKGDVPEGYKVSRKEKRNFPLILESPSPNQTSLYFCASSLWVGTGSSGANVLTFGAGSRLTVL.